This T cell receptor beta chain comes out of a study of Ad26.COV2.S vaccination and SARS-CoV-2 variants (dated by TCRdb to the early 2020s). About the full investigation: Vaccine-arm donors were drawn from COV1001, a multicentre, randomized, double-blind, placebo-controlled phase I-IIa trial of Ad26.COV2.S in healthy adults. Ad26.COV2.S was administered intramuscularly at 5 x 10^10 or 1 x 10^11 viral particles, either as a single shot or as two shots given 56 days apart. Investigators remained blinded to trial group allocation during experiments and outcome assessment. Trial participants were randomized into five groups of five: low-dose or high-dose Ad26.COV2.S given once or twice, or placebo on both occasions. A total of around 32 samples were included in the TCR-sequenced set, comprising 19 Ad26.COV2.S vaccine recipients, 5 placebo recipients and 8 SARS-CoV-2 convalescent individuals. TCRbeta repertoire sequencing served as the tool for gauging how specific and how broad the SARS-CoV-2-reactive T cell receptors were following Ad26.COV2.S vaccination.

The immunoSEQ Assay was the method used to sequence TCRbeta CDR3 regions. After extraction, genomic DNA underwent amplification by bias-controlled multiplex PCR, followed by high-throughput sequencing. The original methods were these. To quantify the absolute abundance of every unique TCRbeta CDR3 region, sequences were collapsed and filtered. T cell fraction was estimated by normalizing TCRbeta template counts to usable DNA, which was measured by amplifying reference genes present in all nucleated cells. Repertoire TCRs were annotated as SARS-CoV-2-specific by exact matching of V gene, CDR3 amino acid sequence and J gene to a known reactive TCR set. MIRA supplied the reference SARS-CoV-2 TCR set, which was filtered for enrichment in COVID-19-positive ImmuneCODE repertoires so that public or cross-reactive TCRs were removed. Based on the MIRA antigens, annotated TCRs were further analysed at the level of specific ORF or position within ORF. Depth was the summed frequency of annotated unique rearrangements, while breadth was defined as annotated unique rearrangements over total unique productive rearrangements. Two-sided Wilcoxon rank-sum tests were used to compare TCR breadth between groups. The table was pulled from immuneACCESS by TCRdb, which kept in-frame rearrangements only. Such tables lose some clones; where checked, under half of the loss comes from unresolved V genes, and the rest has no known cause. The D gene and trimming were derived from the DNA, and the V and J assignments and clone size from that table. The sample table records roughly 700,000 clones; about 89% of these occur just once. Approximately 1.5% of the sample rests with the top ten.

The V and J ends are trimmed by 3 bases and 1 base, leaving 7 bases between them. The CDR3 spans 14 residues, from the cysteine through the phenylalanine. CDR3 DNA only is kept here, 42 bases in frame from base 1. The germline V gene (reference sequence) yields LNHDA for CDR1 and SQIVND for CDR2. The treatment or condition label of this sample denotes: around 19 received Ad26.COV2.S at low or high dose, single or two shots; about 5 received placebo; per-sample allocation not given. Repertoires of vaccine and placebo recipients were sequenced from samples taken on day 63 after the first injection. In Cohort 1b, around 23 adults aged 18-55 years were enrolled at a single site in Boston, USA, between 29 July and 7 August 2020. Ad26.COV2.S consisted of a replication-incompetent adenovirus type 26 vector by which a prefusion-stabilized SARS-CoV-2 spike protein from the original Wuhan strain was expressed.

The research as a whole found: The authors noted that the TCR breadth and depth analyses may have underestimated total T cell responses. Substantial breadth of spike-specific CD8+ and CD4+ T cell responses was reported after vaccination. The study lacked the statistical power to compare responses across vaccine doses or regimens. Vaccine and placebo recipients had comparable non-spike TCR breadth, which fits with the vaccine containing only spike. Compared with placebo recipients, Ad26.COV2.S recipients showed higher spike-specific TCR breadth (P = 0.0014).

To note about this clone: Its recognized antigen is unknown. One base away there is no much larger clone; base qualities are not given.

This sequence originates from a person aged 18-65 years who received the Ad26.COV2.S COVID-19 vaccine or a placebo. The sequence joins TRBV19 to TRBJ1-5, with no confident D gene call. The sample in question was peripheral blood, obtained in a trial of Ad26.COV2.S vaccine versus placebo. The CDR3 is CASSMIQSNQPQHF. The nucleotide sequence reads TGTGCCAGTAGTATGATACAAAGCAATCAGCCCCAGCATTTT.